These 10 T cell receptor beta chains were sequenced from one sample in a study of cytomegalovirus exposure and HLA in healthy donors. Some clones are missing from TCRdb's copy, which holds only in-frame ones; the method was immunoSEQ multiplex PCR. Among some 75,000 clones listed, roughly 96% were seen once. The sequencing sample was made of PBMCs. Receptor source: a woman under 30 in good health and CMV-seronegative.

With respect to this clone: Compared with germline, one end of the junction differs, possibly owing to a read error. The rearrangement links TRBV6-1 to TRBJ2-7; 10 bases line up with TRBD1. This CDR3 is built from 13 residues. Germline CDR1 reads MNHNS; CDR2 reads SASEGT. CDR3 amino acids: CASGDRGPGEQYF. Written as DNA, the CDR3 is TGTGCCAGCGGTGACAGGGGGCCGGGGGAGCAGTACTTC.

Details on this clone: This sample includes further DNA sequences coding for the same CDR3. The rearrangement links TRBV27 to TRBJ1-1; 9 bases are shared with TRBD1. CDR1 is MNHEY and CDR2 is SMNVEV in the germline V gene (reference sequence). The trim removed 8 bases at V and 7 bases at J, leaving 14 bases unmatched. The CDR3 is made up of 15 amino acids. The CDR3 region has the DNA TGTGCCAGCGGACACAGGGGGCGCCCCATTGGTGAAGCTTTCTTT. Translating it yields CASGHRGRPIGEAFF.

The chain couples TRBV5-1 to TRBJ1-5, with 7 bases that match TRBD1. The ends lost 4 bases at V and 6 bases at J; junction bases unmatched: 7. The germline V gene has CDR1 SGHRS and CDR2 YFSETQ. CDR3 length equals 14 residues. The CDR3 here is CASSLTGMSQPQHF. Here the CDR3 DNA reads TGCGCCAGCAGCCTGACAGGGATGAGTCAGCCCCAGCATTTT. The whole variable domain, remainder taken from reference TRBV5-1 and TRBJ1-5, is KAGVTQTPRYLIKTRGQQVTLSCSPISGHRSVSWYQQTPGQGLQFLFEYFSETQRNKGNFPGRFSGRQFSNSRSEMNVSTLELGDSALYLCASSLTGMSQPQHFGDGTRLSIL.

V gene TRBV5-1 combines with J gene TRBJ1-4, with 8 bases matching TRBD1. The CDR3 contains 15 residues. Germline trimming cut 2 bases from V and 10 bases from J; bases unmatched to any gene: 10. From germline, CDR1 is SGHRS and CDR2 YFSETQ. The CDR3 nucleotides are TGCGCCAGCAGCTTAGAACAGGGGGAACGTGGAAAACTGTTTTTT. It translates to CASSLEQGERGKLFF.

V usage is TRBV10-2 and J usage is TRBJ2-3; TRBD1 aligns across 11 bases. The CDR3 consists of 16 residues. Germline assignment: CDR1 WSHSY and CDR2 SAAADI. The V segment lost 7 bases and the J segment 1 base; nucleotides outside the gene matches: 7. As DNA, the CDR3 is TGCGCCAGCACCCCAAGGGGACAGGGGGGCACAGATACGCAGTATTTT. Translation gives CASTPRGQGGTDTQYF.

V is TRBV15 and J is TRBJ2-7, with D possibly TRBD2 on 5 matching bases. CDR1 and CDR2 from the germline V gene are LNHNV and YYDKDF (reference sequence). V shed 0 bases and J shed 6 bases, with 15 bases lying between them. The CDR3 runs 15 residues. For the CDR3, the DNA is TGTGCCACCAGCAGAGATATCGAGGGCAGCTCCGAGCAGTACTTC. This sequence encodes CATSRDIEGSSEQYF.

V and J are TRBV30 and TRBJ1-2; D is ambiguous. Per the germline V gene, CDR1 is GTSNPN and CDR2 is SVGIG (reference sequence). This CDR3 is built from 11 residues. Trimming left V 2 bases short and J 10 bases short, with 11 bases between. The CDR3 protein is CAWSWRLNYTF. CDR3 nucleotide sequence: TGTGCCTGGAGTTGGAGGCTGAACTACACCTTC.

This chain connects TRBV5-1 to TRBJ1-2; 9 bases map to TRBD1. Trimming removed 3 bases from V and 6 bases from J; junction bases left unmatched: 9. This CDR3 has 15 amino acids. Germline CDR1 reads SGHRS; CDR2 reads YFSETQ. CDR3 protein: CASSSQGGQGNGYTF. The CDR3 DNA reads TGCGCCAGCAGCTCGCAAGGGGGACAGGGAAATGGCTACACCTTC.

The chain combines TRBV19 with TRBJ2-1, with 7 bases lining up with TRBD2. CDR1 and CDR2 (germline): LNHDA, SQIVND (reference sequence). V gave up 1 base and J gave up 9 bases; unmatched junction bases: 6. CDR3 length: 14 amino acids. In DNA, the CDR3 is TGTGCCAGTAGTATAGTGAGCGGGGCCTCTGAGCAGTTCTTC. It encodes CASSIVSGASEQFF.

V gene TRBV4-1 combines with J gene TRBJ1-1, with TRBD1 matching 8 bases. V trimming: 0 bases; J trimming: 5 bases; junction bases outside the gene matches: 11. Germline V gives CDR1 MGHRA, CDR2 YSYEKL. CDR3 length: 17 amino acids. CDR3 protein: CASSQDQGAGSWTEAFF. The CDR3 DNA reads TGCGCCAGCAGCCAAGACCAGGGGGCCGGAAGTTGGACTGAAGCTTTCTTT.